These 18 T cell receptor beta chains share one sample of origin, sequenced in a study of cytomegalovirus exposure and HLA in healthy donors. Researchers ran the PCR with 60 Vbeta and 13 Jbeta primers. Here immunoSEQ multiplex PCR was the method, and the copy in TCRdb shows in-frame clones only, minus some. Among 95,000 to 150,000 clones, about 60% were seen once, and the ten largest hold about 9%. Sequenced sample: PBMCs. These receptor sequences come from a man between 35 and 55 years old in good health and CMV-seropositive.

This chain connects TRBV10-1 to TRBJ2-7; 7 nucleotides agree with TRBD1. CDR1 and CDR2 (germline): WNHNN, SYGVQD (reference sequence). V shed 3 bases, J shed 2 bases, and the junction held 7 bases outside the gene matches. CDR3 length: 15 residues. CDR3 residues: CASSDEGAGTYEQYF. The CDR3 DNA sequence: TGCGCCAGCAGTGACGAGGGGGCCGGGACCTACGAGCAGTACTTC.

This clone was seen only a few times. The chain couples TRBV27 to TRBJ2-1, with TRBD1 matching over 8 bases. Germline V gene lookup returns CDR1 MNHEY and CDR2 SMNVEV (reference sequence). The CDR3 contains 15 residues. Germline trimming cut 3 bases from V and 9 bases from J; bases unmatched to any gene: 10. The CDR3 nucleotides read TGTGCCAGCAGTTTTCGACAGGGGAAGGGGACTGAGCAGTTCTTC. Residues: CASSFRQGKGTEQFF.

The genes are TRBV12-5 and TRBJ2-3; a weak D match, TRBD2 (6 bases). CDR3 length: 18 amino acids. V was shortened by 1 base and J by 2 bases, with 19 bases between the two germline ends. Germline V gene lookup returns CDR1 LGHNT and CDR2 FRNRAP. The CDR3 loop reads CASGLDPWGVGHTDTQYF. The DNA of the CDR3 is TGTGCTAGTGGTTTGGACCCTTGGGGGGTTGGACACACAGATACGCAGTATTTT.

The chain recombines TRBV6-5 with TRBJ2-7, with TRBD1 as a possible D gene (5 bases). Trimming took 0 bases from V and 5 from J, leaving 11 bases between them. Germline CDR1 is MNHEY and CDR2 is SVGAGI. The CDR3 runs 14 residues. CDR3 nucleotide sequence: TGTGCCAGCAGTTACTCGGCCAGGGTCCACGAGCAGTACTTC. The encoded protein is CASSYSARVHEQYF.

The chain couples TRBV7-8 to TRBJ2-7, with D unclear. Germline V gene lookup returns CDR1 SGHVS and CDR2 FQNEAQ. V dropped 1 base and J dropped 3 bases, with 7 bases sitting between them. This CDR3 is built from 13 residues. The CDR3 sequence: CASSLERVYEQYF. CDR3 nucleotides: TGTGCCAGCAGCTTAGAACGGGTCTACGAGCAGTACTTC.

This clone was counted a single time. As DNA, the CDR3 is TGCGCCAGCAGCCAGGCAGACTACACCGGGGAGCTGTTTTTT. Encoded protein: CASSQADYTGELFF. The gene calls are TRBV4-1 and TRBJ2-2; D not certain. With 3 bases removed from V and 3 bases from J, the gap between germline ends came to 8 bases. CDR1 is MGHRA, CDR2 YSYEKL, per germline. CDR3 length: 14 amino acids.

The J gene is TRBJ2-7, the V gene TRBV2, with D uncertain. The CDR3 has 13 residues. Germline CDR1 and CDR2: SNHLY and FYNNEI. The V and J ends lost 3 bases and 0 bases respectively, with 6 bases between them. This CDR3 reads CASSDRSSYEQYF. In DNA, the CDR3 is TGTGCCAGCAGTGATAGGAGCTCCTACGAGCAGTACTTC. Supplemented by reference TRBV2 and TRBJ2-7, the full variable domain reads EPEVTQTPSHQVTQMGQEVILRCVPISNHLYFYWYRQILGQKVEFLVSFYNNEISEKSEIFDDQFSVERPDGSNFTLKIRSTKLEDSAMYFCASSDRSSYEQYFGPGTRLTVT.

The chain is built from TRBV5-1 and TRBJ1-6, with D possibly matching TRBD1 (5 bases). V was shortened by 0 bases and J by 7 bases, with 11 bases between the two germline ends. Germline lookup yields CDR1 SGHRS and CDR2 YFSETQ. This CDR3 contains 15 residues. The CDR3 DNA reads TGCGCCAGCAGCTTGGCCGCGGGGGACAATTCACCCCTCCACTTT. This encodes CASSLAAGDNSPLHF.

This clone was seen more than once but under ten times. The V and J genes are TRBV4-2 and TRBJ2-7, with D maybe TRBD2 (5 bases). V lost 3 bases, J lost 4 bases, and 13 bases lay in between. The CDR3 spans 14 residues. Germline V gene data show CDR1 as LGHNA and CDR2 as YNFKEQ. This CDR3 reads CASSQMSGKYEQYF. DNA of the CDR3: TGTGCCAGCAGCCAGATGAGCGGAAAGTACGAGCAGTACTTC.

A few counts support this clone. The J gene is TRBJ1-1, the V gene TRBV10-2; 9 bases align to TRBD1. CDR1 WSHSY and CDR2 SAAADI come from the germline V gene. With 4 bases clipped from V and 4 bases from J, the junction kept 4 bases outside the gene matches. The CDR3 length is 14 residues. The CDR3 DNA reads as TGCGCCAGCAGTGGAAAGACAGGGGGCACTGAAGCTTTCTTT. It yields the protein CASSGKTGGTEAFF.

The rearrangement uses TRBV10-3 and TRBJ2-7, with 9 nucleotides matching TRBD1. This CDR3 has 14 residues. The germline CDR1 and CDR2 sequences are ENHRY and SYGVKD. V lost 6 bases and J lost 2; bases outside the gene matches: 5. CDR3 region: CAIRSGTGTYEQYF. The CDR3 DNA sequence: TGTGCCATCAGAAGCGGGACAGGGACCTACGAGCAGTACTTC.

This clone was observed a handful of times. The chain is built from TRBV7-9 and TRBJ1-2, with 8 positions matching TRBD1. Germline CDR1 and CDR2: SEHNR and FQNEAQ (reference sequence). The V gene end was trimmed by 5 bases and the J gene end by 2 bases; junction bases not matched to a gene: 4. CDR3 length equals 14 residues. The chain's CDR3 is CASSPDRANYGYTF. CDR3 in DNA: TGTGCCAGCAGCCCGGACAGGGCAAACTATGGCTACACCTTC.

This chain connects TRBV25-1 to TRBJ2-7, with unresolved D. Looked up from germline, CDR1 is MGHDK and CDR2 is SYGVNS. This CDR3 has 11 residues. V lost 4 bases to trimming and J lost 3 bases, with 4 bases between them. Here the CDR3 reads CASSGLYEQYF. For the CDR3, the DNA is TGTGCCAGCAGTGGACTCTACGAGCAGTACTTC.

This clone was counted only a few times. The chain employs TRBV4-1 and TRBJ2-1; 9 positions agree with TRBD2. CDR1 and CDR2 (germline): MGHRA, YSYEKL. The CDR3 totals 16 residues. J was trimmed by 3 bases and V by 3 bases; bases with no gene match: 6. In DNA, the CDR3 is TGCGCCAGCAGCCACTTAGCGGGAGTAGGCTACAATGAGCAGTTCTTC. Translating gives CASSHLAGVGYNEQFF.

In the case of this clone: Compared with germline, one end of the junction differs, possibly owing to a read error. The rearrangement joins TRBV7-9 to TRBJ1-1, with 7 bases that match TRBD1. Germline lookup yields CDR1 SEHNR and CDR2 FQNEAQ (reference sequence). This CDR3 is built from 12 residues. The CDR3 region is CSSSLQGTEAFF. As DNA, the CDR3 is TGTTCCAGCAGCTTACAGGGGACTGAAGCTTTCTTT.

This clone appeared once. The V gene is TRBV4-2, the J gene TRBJ2-2; 11 nucleotides agree with TRBD2. CDR1 and CDR2 (germline): LGHNA, YNFKEQ. J was trimmed by 2 bases and V by 3 bases; bases with no gene match: 5. The CDR3 totals 17 residues. The CDR3 sequence: CASSHRSGGGNTGELFF. Here the CDR3 DNA reads TGTGCCAGCAGCCATCGTAGCGGGGGGGGTAACACCGGGGAGCTGTTTTTT.

V and J are TRBV7-3 and TRBJ2-7; 9 nucleotides align to TRBD2. Trimming at V came to 1 base and at J to 10 bases, leaving 8 bases not matched to a gene. The CDR3 length is 14 residues. The germline CDR1 and CDR2 sequences are SGHTA and FQGTGA. The CDR3 nucleotides read TGTGCCAGCAGCTTAATCCCTAGCGGGACCCCCCAGTACTTC. Translating gives CASSLIPSGTPQYF. Filled out from reference TRBV7-3 and TRBJ2-7, the complete variable domain reads GAGVSQTPSNKVTEKGKYVELRCDPISGHTALYWYRQSLGQGPEFLIYFQGTGAADDSGLPNDRFFAVRPEGSVSTLKIQRTERGDSAVYLCASSLIPSGTPQYFGPGTRLTVT.

The chain joins TRBV6-5 to TRBJ2-3, with TRBD1 matching 7 bases. This CDR3 region has 14 residues. Losses at the gene ends were 3 bases for V and 4 bases for J; bases not matched to a gene: 4. In germline, CDR1 is MNHEY, CDR2 SVGAGI. The CDR3 DNA reads TGTGCCAGCAGTTATAAGGGGGCCCCAGATACGCAGTATTTT. It translates to CASSYKGAPDTQYF.